This T cell receptor (beta chain) is from a study of monozygotic twins with inflammatory bowel disease. TCRdb reprocessed the 5' RACE reads; each CDR3 protein has one entry and no DNA is given. The sample's table shows about 300,000 distinct CDR3 sequences. The CDR3 totals 16 residues. The germline V gene has CDR1 MDHEN and CDR2 SYDVKM. Broader study findings: Those with IBD had lower TCRbeta diversity (inverse Simpson) than their healthy co-twins did. Support was absent for any single strong signal or clonotype linked to IBD.

Of note for this clonotype: What it recognizes is unknown.

This receptor was obtained from a human donor with ulcerative colitis or Crohn's disease, or a healthy co-twin of an affected twin (not recorded which). This rearrangement joins TRBV28 to TRBJ2-1. The specimen sequenced was blood. The chain's CDR3 is CASSRPTNLRYNEQFF.